The 8 T cell receptor beta chains presented below share a single source sample, sequenced in a study of T-cell reconstitution after alpha-beta-depleted transplantation in children. Unique molecular identifiers were built into the TCRbeta library. TCRdb passed the PCR reads through MiXCR, listing each CDR3 protein once. Of fewer than 250,000 distinct CDR3 sequences in the sample, approximately 8.9% were seen once. The sample was PBMCs, mostly from graft donor cells, taken 180 days after TCRalphabeta/CD19-depleted stem cell transplant. These receptors all come from a male patient between 10 and 17 years old who had a stem cell transplant for acute lymphoblastic leukemia, so the T cells may come from the graft donor.

As regards this clonotype: A junction end diverges from the germline sequence, so it may reflect a read error. V and J are TRBV4-2 and TRBJ2-7; D unclear. The CDR3 spans 13 residues. CDR1 LGHNA and CDR2 YNFKEQ come from the germline V gene. The CDR3 here is CAISPGPAFEQYF. CDR3 DNA sequence: TGTGCCATCAGCCCCGGACCAGCCTTCGAGCAGTACTTC.

On this clonotype itself: One base away lies a much larger clone, so this may be a sequencing read error. The rearrangement joins TRBV15 to TRBJ1-1; no clear D. Germline values: CDR1 LNHNV, CDR2 YYDKDF (reference sequence). V was cut by 8 bases and J by 6 bases, with 16 bases left in between. This CDR3 is built from 13 residues. The CDR3 protein is CATGRAAGAEAFF. The CDR3 nucleotides are TGTGCCACCGGGCGGGCGGCGGGAGCTGAAGCTTTCTTT.

This clonotype appeared many times. The CDR3 region is CASSPQRQGMAGELFF. Written as DNA, the CDR3 is TGTGCCAGCTCACCACAGCGACAGGGGATGGCCGGGGAGCTGTTTTTT. The chain employs TRBV18 and TRBJ2-2, with 8 bases that match TRBD1. Germline V gives CDR1 KGHSH, CDR2 LQKENI. This CDR3 region has 16 residues. Trimming cost V 1 base and J 6 bases; bases outside gene matches: 7.

This clonotype was detected many times. The genes are TRBV4-2 and TRBJ2-1; 7 bases map to TRBD2. This CDR3 comprises 16 residues. In germline, CDR1 is LGHNA, CDR2 YNFKEQ. The junction had 2 bases not matched to a gene; V was cut back by 0 bases and J by 0 bases. The CDR3 region is CASSQEGGSSYNEQFF. CDR3 DNA: TGTGCCAGCAGCCAAGAGGGCGGGAGCTCCTACAATGAGCAGTTCTTC.

With regard to this clonotype: Since a much larger clone is just one base distant, this may be a read error. The chain carries TRBV24-1 and TRBJ2-7; unclear D gene. From germline, CDR1 is KGHDR and CDR2 SFDVKD. The CDR3 sequence is 16 residues long. V gave up 1 base and J gave up 0 bases, with 12 bases separating them. The CDR3 protein is CATSDLGQWFSYEQYF. Here the CDR3 DNA reads TGTGCCACCAGTGATTTAGGCCAGTGGTTCTCCTACGAGCAGTACTTC.

The table lists this clonotype with many counts. The chain uses TRBV20-1 and TRBJ2-1; D is undetermined. V lost 1 base to trimming and J lost 5 bases, with 6 bases between them. The CDR3 runs 12 residues. Germline-derived CDR1 and CDR2 are DFQATT and SNEGSKA (reference sequence). Written as DNA, the CDR3 is TGCAGTGCTAGAGGCGGTAACAATGAGCAGTTCTTC. Translation: CSARGGNNEQFF.

The sample holds many counts of this clonotype. The gene calls are TRBV20-1 and TRBJ2-5; TRBD1 might be the D (5 bases). The length of the CDR3 is 13 residues. V was clipped by 3 bases and J by 5 bases, with 13 bases between them. From germline, CDR1 is DFQATT and CDR2 SNEGSKA (reference sequence). The CDR3 DNA follows: TGCAGTGCTAGCCGGGCCTCAGGGGAGACCCAGTACTTC. Translation gives CSASRASGETQYF.

This clonotype has at least ten counts. The chain joins TRBV5-6 to TRBJ1-2; 9 nucleotides match TRBD1. V trimming: 5 bases; J trimming: 3 bases; junction bases outside the gene matches: 14. In germline, CDR1 is SGHDT, CDR2 YYEEEE. This CDR3 contains 17 residues. The CDR3 spells CASSFPLGTGLYYGYTF. CDR3 sequence (DNA): TGTGCCAGCAGTTTTCCGTTGGGGACAGGGCTATACTATGGCTACACCTTC.